This T cell receptor beta chain was documented in a study of beta chain features in type 1 diabetes. General observations from the study: A moderate, significant TCRB CDR3 shortening appeared in type 1 diabetes across four CD4+ subsets.

The V end was cut by 2 bases, the J end by 7 bases, with 6 bases between. This CDR3 region has 11 residues. The V gene's germline CDR1 is GTSNPN and CDR2 SVGIG (reference sequence). The purity of all sorted populations exceeded 98%. This clone was counted a few times. Its antigen remains unidentified. Investigators reverse transcribed all isolated RNA, so they sequenced expressed TCRB transcripts. Approximately 3.6 million reads was the average for naive, central memory and regulatory T cell samples. Data came from immunoSEQ multiplex PCR; TCRdb stores just in-frame clones and leaves some out. This table has about 660,000 clones, about 14% appearing once.

The sample consisted of naive CD4+ T cells from blood. The clonotype originates from a man aged 18 to 30 with type 1 diabetes. J is TRBJ2-1 and V is TRBV30, with unresolved D. This chain's CDR3 is CAWSYRNEQFF. The CDR3 bases are TGTGCCTGGAGTTATCGGAATGAGCAGTTCTTC.